This TCR beta chain was sequenced for a study of blood T cell repertoires in COVID-19. Trimming pared 0 bases from V and 0 bases from J, leaving 8 bases between. Germline CDR1 is SQVTM and CDR2 is ANQGSEA. The CDR3 runs 14 residues. Generated by immunoSEQ multiplex PCR, the TCRdb table keeps only in-frame clones and is missing some. The table records under 350,000 clones, about nine tenths of them present only once. Sequencing input: PBMCs or T cells enriched from blood (not recorded which). The origin of this receptor is a woman aged 35 to 49 who had recovered from COVID-19. The V gene is TRBV29-1, the J gene TRBJ1-1; D remains unclear. The CDR3 spells CSVEEEDLNTEAFF. Written as DNA, the CDR3 is TGCAGCGTTGAAGAGGAGGATTTGAACACTGAAGCTTTCTTT.